The subject of this entry is one T cell receptor beta chain. CDR3 length equals 14 residues. Per the germline V gene, CDR1 is SEHNR and CDR2 is FQNEAQ (reference sequence). The V end lost 4 bases, the J end lost 4 bases, and 11 bases lay between the germline ends. These data belong to a study of cytomegalovirus exposure and HLA in healthy donors. The PCR was carried out with 60 Vbeta primers and 13 Jbeta primers. Repertoires were generated with immunoSEQ multiplex PCR, while TCRdb's copy carries only in-frame clones and drops some. In all, the sample yields some 83,000 clones. The rearrangement joins TRBV7-9 to TRBJ2-1; possibly TRBD1 for D (5 bases). This TCR came from a woman aged 25-40 years in good health and CMV-seronegative. The source material was PBMCs. CDR3 region: CASSSETDYNEQFF. For the CDR3, the DNA is TGTGCCAGCAGCTCGGAGACAGATTACAATGAGCAGTTCTTC.